The clone carrying this T cell receptor beta chain was detected only once. What it binds is not known. The donor cohort consisted entirely of Caucasian adults residing in Nashville, Tennessee. The sample belongs to a study of shared clonotypes between healthy human individuals. Across the study: Two women and a few men aged 18 to 49 made up the donors.

V was cut by 7 bases and J by 6 bases, with 13 bases left in between. This CDR3 contains 14 residues. Germline V gene sequence: CDR1 SNHLY, CDR2 FYNNEI. Here immunoSEQ multiplex PCR was the method, and the copy in TCRdb shows in-frame clones only, minus some. The repertoire consists of more than 550,000 clones, with 72% occurring once and the leading ten covering approximately 2%. Study-level findings and limits: Clonotype sharing among donors was expected to depend on sequencing depth. Sharing across a handful of donors was seen in roughly 5% of naive CD4 clonotypes.

The sample was memory CD4+ T cells sorted from blood. Stated subset: CD45RA-negative fraction. The source is a woman in her thirties in good health. The rearrangement uses TRBV2 and TRBJ1-6; possible D gene TRBD1, 6 bases. The CDR3 bases are TGTGCCAGCATTCTCGGACAGCGTAATTCACCCCTCCACTTT. Protein: CASILGQRNSPLHF.